This T cell receptor beta chain is from a study of graft-versus-host responses after intestinal transplantation. Data came from immunoSEQ multiplex PCR; TCRdb stores just in-frame clones and leaves some out. The table includes about 14,000 clones, roughly 74% detected once. CDR1 and CDR2 (germline): SGHAT, FQDESV (reference sequence). V lost 4 bases to trimming and J lost 5 bases; unmatched junction nucleotides: 3. CDR3 size: 13 residues. Graft-derived tissue was subjected to processing to liberate intraepithelial and lamina propria lymphocytes. The receptor's source is a human patient who received an intestinal transplant, so some T cells may come from the graft donor. The source material was ileum tissue, sampled 16 days after intestinal transplant. V is TRBV11-1 and J is TRBJ1-2, with 8 bases aligning to TRBD1. CDR3 sequence reads: CASSYGQGYGYTF. The CDR3 nucleotides read TGTGCCAGCAGCTATGGACAGGGATATGGCTACACCTTC.